Sequencing of this TCR beta chain was carried out in a study of T cell repertoires in cytomegalovirus infection. Study context: Used in the study were CMV epitopes, some recently identified and HLA-C-restricted, others well-studied and HLA-B-restricted. Public TCR beta signatures marked donors with CMV infection and the matching HLA.

TCRdb reprocessed the reads with MiXCR, giving one entry per CDR3 protein. There are 250,000 to 300,000 distinct CDR3 sequences in the sample; 20% to 25% occur only once, and 15% to 20% lies in the top ten. Study-level findings and limits: CMV-specific TCR beta clonotypes restricted by HLA-C were the ones dominating the ex vivo response. There were carriers of CMV plus the relevant HLA, and cumulative public TCR beta family frequency identified them.

Comments on this clonotype: Its matching antigen is unknown.

This CDR3 spans 16 amino acids. CDR1 MNHNY and CDR2 SVGAGI come from the germline V gene (reference sequence). J was trimmed by 4 bases and V by 7 bases; bases with no gene match: 13. The chain uses TRBV6-6 and TRBJ1-5; 7 bases map to TRBD1. This TCR was recovered from a human donor in good health (CMV status not recorded). Some clones in this sample may be carry-over from other donors' samples. Sample: cultured PBMCs, taken from culture after CMV antigen stimulation. This CDR3 is CASTRPRGEGNQPQHF. Here the CDR3 DNA reads TGTGCCAGCACCCGCCCCAGGGGGGAAGGGAATCAGCCCCAGCATTTT.